The 27 T cell receptor beta chains listed next were all sequenced from one sample in a study of CD4 T cells in relation to SARS-CoV-2 and coronaviruses. Their antigens are not known. The protocol was immunoSEQ multiplex PCR, while the TCRdb copy is restricted to in-frame clones and leaves out a portion. Of 20,000 to 30,000 clones in the sample, 75% were seen once. CD4+ T cells from unexposed donors were obtained before the COVID-19 pandemic (2011-2018). CD4+ T cells were isolated from the cells after around eleven days of culture. Source material: CD4+ T cells from PBMCs, cultured in vitro. The receptors derive from a human donor in good health.

A single count supports this clone. The rearrangement joins TRBV9 to TRBJ2-2, with unresolved D. Germline V gene data show CDR1 as SGDLS and CDR2 as YYNGEE. V dropped 0 bases and J dropped 5 bases, with 8 bases sitting between them. The CDR3 consists of 14 residues. The CDR3 region has the DNA TGTGCCAGCAGCGTAGCCATGGGAACCGGGGAGCTGTTTTTT. This translates into CASSVAMGTGELFF.

The J gene is TRBJ2-1, the V gene TRBV5-1, with 7 bases lining up with TRBD1. Germline-derived CDR1 and CDR2 are SGHRS and YFSETQ. With 4 bases clipped from V and 7 bases from J, the junction kept 5 bases outside the gene matches. This CDR3 has 13 amino acids. The CDR3 loop is CASSMTRGNEQFF. The CDR3, as DNA: TGCGCCAGCAGCATGACCAGGGGGAATGAGCAGTTCTTC.

The V and J genes are TRBV4-3 and TRBJ2-1; 9 nucleotides match TRBD2. Losses at the gene ends were 2 bases for V and 8 bases for J; bases not matched to a gene: 16. The CDR3 length is 18 residues. CDR1 is LGHNA and CDR2 is YSLEER in the germline V gene. CDR3 sequence: CASSQSSIAGGAADEQFF. The CDR3 DNA sequence: TGCGCCAGCAGCCAATCGTCGATTGCGGGGGGGGCAGCGGATGAGCAGTTCTTC.

The chain employs TRBV3-1 (or the pseudogene TRBV3-2) and TRBJ1-1; D is perhaps TRBD1 (5 bases). The CDR3 is 14 residues long. Germline lookup yields CDR1 LGHDT and CDR2 YNNKEL (reference sequence). V lost 4 bases to trimming and J lost 8 bases, with 17 bases between them. The DNA for the CDR3 is TGTGCCAGCAGCCCCACCGGGGGGTATCCGGAAGCTTTCTTT. Its translation: CASSPTGGYPEAFF.

The chain uses TRBV5-1 and TRBJ2-3; no reliable D call. The CDR3 runs to 15 residues. V lost 4 bases to trimming and J lost 0 bases, with 12 bases between them. CDR1 and CDR2 (germline): SGHRS, YFSETQ. CDR3 amino acids: CASSPSSTSTDTQYF. CDR3 DNA sequence: TGCGCCAGCAGCCCCTCAAGCACTAGCACAGATACGCAGTATTTT.

The sample holds a few counts of this clone. The CDR3 region is CASSLLAGGGIETQYF. The CDR3 nucleotides read TGTGCCAGCAGCTTACTGGCGGGAGGTGGTATAGAGACCCAGTACTTC. V usage is TRBV7-3 and J usage is TRBJ2-5; 8 bases fit TRBD2. The CDR3 contains 16 residues. J lost 4 bases, V lost 2 bases, and 9 bases had no gene match. CDR1 is SGHTA and CDR2 is FQGTGA in the germline V gene.

V gene TRBV5-1 combines with J gene TRBJ2-3; weak D call: TRBD1 (8 bases). V was cut by 3 bases and J by 6 bases, with 11 bases left in between. Germline V gene sequence: CDR1 SGHRS, CDR2 YFSETQ. CDR3 size: 13 residues. CDR3 DNA: TGCGCCAGCAGCTCACAGGGGGGGGATACGCAGTATTTT. Its translation is CASSSQGGDTQYF.

The DNA for the CDR3 is TGTGCCAGCAGCCTAGGAGGGGCCGACAATTCACCCCTCCACTTT. It is translated as CASSLGGADNSPLHF. The rearrangement joins TRBV3-1 (or the pseudogene TRBV3-2) to TRBJ1-6, with a possible D match to TRBD1 (5 bases). The CDR3 totals 15 residues. CDR1 LGHDT and CDR2 YNNKEL come from the germline V gene (reference sequence). V was trimmed by 4 bases and J by 7 bases, leaving 14 bases between them.

CDR3 residues: CASSVEFSRDTQYF. CDR3 in DNA: TGTGCCAGCAGCGTAGAGTTTAGCCGGGATACGCAGTATTTT. The gene calls are TRBV9 and TRBJ2-3; D remains unclear. Germline V gene data show CDR1 as SGDLS and CDR2 as YYNGEE. The CDR3 sequence is 14 residues long. Trimming left V 0 bases short and J 6 bases short, with 11 bases between.

This chain uses TRBV12-3 or TRBV12-4 with TRBJ2-5; 8 bases align to TRBD2. The CDR3 runs to 13 residues. Trimming removed 3 bases from V and 5 bases from J; junction bases left unmatched: 2. CDR3 sequence reads: CASSFRGGETQYF. The DNA for the CDR3 is TGTGCCAGCAGTTTTCGGGGGGGGGAGACCCAGTACTTC.

This sequence joins TRBV7-2 and TRBJ2-6; perhaps TRBD2 as D (6 bases). The CDR3 covers 16 residues. Germline loops: CDR1 SGHTA, CDR2 FQGNSA. Trimming removed 6 bases at V and 4 bases at J, with 16 bases between. In nucleotides, the CDR3 is TGTGCCAGCAGGGGGGGAGAGGCTTCGGGGGCCAACGTCCTGACTTTC. Translated: CASRGGEASGANVLTF.

In DNA form, the CDR3 reads TGCAGCGTCCAATACAGGGATTCACAAGAGACCCAGTACTTC. Protein sequence: CSVQYRDSQETQYF. This sequence joins TRBV29-1 and TRBJ2-5, with D possibly being TRBD1 (6 bases). Per germline, CDR1 SQVTM and CDR2 ANQGSEA. The CDR3 is 14 amino acids. The ends were cut back, 6 bases at V and 2 bases at J, with 16 bases in the middle.

V gene TRBV3-1 (or the pseudogene TRBV3-2) combines with J gene TRBJ1-1; 7 positions agree with TRBD1. The CDR3 extends over 14 amino acids. Germline CDR1 reads LGHDT; CDR2 reads YNNKEL (reference sequence). Trimming at V came to 5 bases and at J to 1 base, leaving 4 bases not matched to a gene. CDR3 in DNA: TGTGCCAGCAGCACCCGACAGGGGAACACTGAAGCTTTCTTT. Protein: CASSTRQGNTEAFF.

The chain is built from TRBV5-4 and TRBJ2-7; 8 bases align to TRBD1. The V segment lost 4 bases and the J segment 3 bases; nucleotides outside the gene matches: 12. Germline-derived CDR1 and CDR2 are SGHNT and YYREEE (reference sequence). The CDR3 has 16 residues. The CDR3 here is CASSVNQGASRYEQYF. The CDR3 DNA reads as TGTGCCAGCAGCGTTAATCAGGGGGCTTCGCGCTACGAGCAGTACTTC.

The V and J genes are TRBV11-3 and TRBJ2-3; 8 bases map to TRBD2. The CDR3 covers 14 residues. The germline CDR1 and CDR2 sequences are SGHNT and YENEEA. V was clipped by 5 bases and J by 4 bases; unmatched bases: 5. The CDR3 is CASSTGLAPDTQYF. The CDR3 bases are TGTGCCAGCAGCACCGGACTAGCTCCAGATACGCAGTATTTT.

The chain links TRBV3-1 (or the pseudogene TRBV3-2) to TRBJ1-2, with TRBD1 as a possible D gene (6 bases). Trimming removed 2 bases at V and 8 bases at J, with 18 bases between. From germline, CDR1 is LGHDT and CDR2 YNNKEL (reference sequence). CDR3 length: 15 amino acids. The CDR3 spells CASSQNRAFERGYTF. In nucleotides, the CDR3 is TGTGCCAGCAGCCAAAACAGGGCCTTCGAGCGGGGCTACACCTTC.

The V gene is TRBV30, the J gene TRBJ2-7; no clear D. Deletions cut 3 bases from V and 6 bases from J, with 15 bases between. The CDR3 length is 13 residues. Germline CDR1 is GTSNPN and CDR2 is SVGIG (reference sequence). The chain's CDR3 is CAWSQGFVSEQYF. CDR3 bases: TGTGCCTGGAGCCAAGGGTTTGTCTCCGAGCAGTACTTC. Using reference TRBV30 and TRBJ2-7 for the parts outside the CDR3, the full variable domain is SQTIHQWPATLVQPVGSPLSLECTVEGTSNPNLYWYRQAAGRGLQLLFYSVGIGQISSEVPQNLSASRPQDRQFILSSKKLLLSDSGFYLCAWSQGFVSEQYFGPGTRLTVT.

This clone was seen more than once but under ten times. The J gene is TRBJ2-2, the V gene TRBV7-8; 7 bases are shared with TRBD2. Per germline, CDR1 SGHVS and CDR2 FQNEAQ. V shed 5 bases and J 3 bases; nucleotides not matched to a gene: 9. The CDR3 is made up of 16 amino acids. The CDR3: CASSRDGRAYTGELFF. As DNA, the CDR3 is TGTGCCAGCAGCCGAGATGGGAGGGCCTACACCGGGGAGCTGTTTTTT.

The chain recombines TRBV19 with TRBJ2-1; possible D gene TRBD1, 6 bases. Trimming removed 6 bases at V and 8 bases at J, with 23 bases between. The germline gives CDR1 LNHDA, CDR2 SQIVND (reference sequence). There are 16 residues in the CDR3. CDR3 amino acids: CASRKGWGRSGDEQFF. The CDR3 DNA follows: TGTGCCAGTAGGAAGGGGTGGGGGCGATCTGGGGATGAGCAGTTCTTC.

The chain recombines TRBV7-9 with TRBJ1-2; no definite D call. V lost 1 base and J 8 bases, leaving 8 bases between the germline ends. Germline CDR1 and CDR2: SEHNR and FQNEAQ (reference sequence). This CDR3 comprises 12 residues. CDR3 amino acids: CASSLEGGGYTF. In nucleotides, the CDR3 is TGTGCCAGCAGCTTAGAGGGCGGGGGCTACACCTTC. Together with reference TRBV7-9 and TRBJ1-2, the CDR3 gives the full variable domain: DTGVSQNPRHKITKRGQNVTFRCDPISEHNRLYWYRQTLGQGPEFLTYFQNEAQLEKSRLLSDRFSAERPKGSFSTLEIQRTEQGDSAMYLCASSLEGGGYTFGSGTRLTVV.

The V gene is TRBV18, the J gene TRBJ2-5; 8 positions match TRBD1. The germline V gene encodes CDR1 KGHSH and CDR2 LQKENI. Trimming cost V 6 bases and J 5 bases; bases outside gene matches: 8. This CDR3 comprises 14 residues. This chain's CDR3 is CASSTRQGRETQYF. CDR3 DNA: TGTGCCAGCTCTACCCGACAGGGGCGGGAGACCCAGTACTTC. The full variable domain, its missing parts supplied by reference TRBV18 and TRBJ2-5, is NAGVMQNPRHLVRRRGQEARLRCSPMKGHSHVYWYRQLPEEGLKFMVYLQKENIIDESGMPKERFSAEFPKEGPSILRIQQVVRGDSAAYFCASSTRQGRETQYFGPGTRLLVL.

V is TRBV7-2 and J is TRBJ1-5; a possible D gene is TRBD1 (5 bases). This CDR3 is 15 amino acids long. With 1 base removed from V and 4 bases from J, the gap between germline ends came to 11 bases. Germline V gene lookup returns CDR1 SGHTA and CDR2 FQGNSA. In DNA, the CDR3 is TGTGCCAGCAGCTTAGATTGGGCAGGGAATCAGCCCCAGCATTTT. It specifies CASSLDWAGNQPQHF.

V gene TRBV6-2 or TRBV6-3 combines with J gene TRBJ2-3, with 13 bases identical to TRBD2. The J segment lost 7 bases and the V segment lost 6 bases, leaving 10 bases of the junction unmatched. The germline V gene encodes CDR1 MNHEY and CDR2 SVGEGT. CDR3 size: 16 residues. DNA of the CDR3: TGTGCCAGCAGCGACCTCGGGACTAGCGGGGTGAATACGCAGTATTTT. Translating it yields CASSDLGTSGVNTQYF.

The CDR3 DNA follows: TGTGCCAGCAGCGCAGCCGGGACAGCCATATATTTT. This codes for CASSAAGTAIYF. This chain links TRBV28 with TRBJ1-3; 7 bases fit TRBD1. Germline lookup yields CDR1 MDHEN and CDR2 SYDVKM. V shed 6 bases, J shed 11 bases, and the junction held 7 bases outside the gene matches. The CDR3 runs 12 residues. The full variable domain, rest sourced from reference TRBV28 and TRBJ1-3, is DVKVTQSSRYLVKRTGEKVFLECVQDMDHENMFWYRQDPGLGLRLIYFSYDVKMKEKGDIPEGYSVSREKKERFSLILESASTNQTSMYLCASSAAGTAIYFGEGSWLTVV.

J is TRBJ1-3 and V is TRBV18; no clear D. The CDR3 totals 15 residues. The V end was cut by 3 bases, the J end by 0 bases, with 9 bases between. Germline V gene data show CDR1 as KGHSH and CDR2 as LQKENI. The chain's CDR3 is CASSPATDSGNTIYF. CDR3 bases: TGTGCCAGCTCACCTGCAACGGACTCTGGAAACACCATATATTTT.

This clone was picked up a small number of times. The rearrangement joins TRBV6-6 to TRBJ1-2; TRBD1 aligns across 9 bases. Germline-derived CDR1 and CDR2 are MNHNY and SVGAGI (reference sequence). The CDR3 consists of 15 residues. V dropped 5 bases and J dropped 2; count of bases not matched to a gene: 6. CDR3 sequence (DNA): TGTGCCAGCAGTGTTAGACAGGGGGGAAACTATGGCTACACCTTC. The encoded protein is CASSVRQGGNYGYTF.

This chain connects TRBV3-1 (or the pseudogene TRBV3-2) to TRBJ2-7; 9 bases are a match to TRBD1. The germline V gene has CDR1 LGHDT and CDR2 YNNKEL (reference sequence). This CDR3 is 14 amino acids long. J gave up 2 bases and V 5 bases, and 4 bases lay outside the gene matches. The CDR3 sequence: CASSSGTGPYEQYF. The DNA of the CDR3 is TGTGCCAGCAGCTCCGGGACAGGGCCCTACGAGCAGTACTTC.